This T cell receptor (beta chain) was sequenced in a study of siplizumab effects on memory and regulatory T cells. CDR1 is ENHRY, CDR2 SYGVKD, per germline. This CDR3 contains 14 residues. Trimming took 6 bases from V and 2 from J; bases not matched to a gene: 3. The method was immunoSEQ multiplex PCR; TCRdb's version includes in-frame clones alone and lacks a portion of them. The sample has roughly 100,000 clones; approximately 93% are singletons. This receptor was identified in a human donor in good health. The V call is TRBV10-3, the J call TRBJ2-7; TRBD2 matches 11 bases. The sequenced material came from Tregs sorted from blood. CDR3 sequence reads: CAISGTSGTYEQYF. The CDR3, as DNA: TGTGCCATCAGCGGGACTAGCGGAACCTACGAGCAGTACTTC.